This T cell receptor beta chain was profiled in a study of blood T cell repertoires in COVID-19 (dated by TCRdb to about 2020). Concerning the study at large: Collaborator samples came from the United States, Italy and Spain and covered acute and convalescent phases of COVID-19. Sample metadata almost always included a de-identified subject ID, COVID-19 status, age in years and sex. Samples were obtained from the ongoing ImmuneRACE study (first 160 participants) and from about 1,300 subjects provided by 6 global collaborators. Deeply sampled blood TCRbeta repertoires from subjects exposed to, actively infected with, or recovered from COVID-19 were included in the dataset. The repertoires were made available in a free public database intended to serve as a resource for research on the immune response to SARS-CoV-2. Where available, HLA class I and class II types were taken from metadata supplied by the sample provider and were not determined by assay-based typing. The material from the prospective study consisted of cDNA or gDNA derived from T cells, B-cell-depleted T cells, or PBMCs. The investigation overall reported the following: The quantity of clinical and demographic metadata differed by source and by participant and was supplied without curation.

The immunoSEQ Assay, a bias-controlled multiplex PCR, was used to amplify TCRbeta CDR3 regions from genomic DNA. The study's own analysis went as follows. The number of nucleated cells in each sample was estimated from the amplification of reference gene primers within the assay. Sequence reads were collapsed and filtered to measure the absolute abundance of every unique TCRbeta CDR3 rearrangement. Productive Simpson clonality was computed per sample as the square root of Simpson's diversity index over productive rearrangements. In TCRdb, the immuneACCESS table is reduced to in-frame sequences with V and J assigned. These tables do not hold every clone; where another copy was compared, an unresolved V gene accounts for under half, and the others remain unexplained. V, J and clone size reflect that table, while D and trimming were determined from the DNA. A total of about 210,000 clones appear in this sample, around 82% of them only once. In total, the top ten clones hold 2.5% to 3% of the sample.

There are 15 amino acids in the CDR3, from cysteine to phenylalanine inclusive. Only the CDR3 part of the read is kept: 45 bases, read in frame from the first base. Trimmed from V: 1 base; trimmed from J: 5 bases; junction bases lacking a gene match: 8. CDR1 and CDR2 (SQVTM, ANQGSEA) derive from the germline V gene. Each collaborating institution followed its own protocols to collect whole blood in K2EDTA tubes. Collaborator samples were shipped for TCRbeta analysis as frozen whole blood, isolated PBMCs, or DNA extracted from either sample type. As for this clone: No antigen is known for it. No per-base quality is available; no much larger clone lies one base away.

The chain is assembled from TRBV29-1 and TRBJ1-5, with 7 bases aligning to TRBD1. This receptor was identified in a man aged 50 or older with active or convalescent COVID-19. Material: peripheral blood. This receptor carries the CDR3 CSVEVGRGSDQPQHF. The DNA sequence follows: TGCAGCGTTGAAGTTGGCAGGGGGTCGGATCAGCCCCAGCATTTT.